This entry features one T cell receptor (beta chain) sequence. Its antigen remains unknown. These data belong to a study of OX40 agonist ivuxolimab in advanced cancers. Study summary: Administration of intravenous ivuxolimab to patients occurred every 2 weeks at 0.01 to 10 mg/kg. Males comprised 82.7% of the group, whose mean age was roughly 64 years (range roughly 20 to 85). Study-wide results and limits: Still undetermined is the antigen specificity of the expanded peripheral T cells.

Sequencing was performed with immunoSEQ multiplex PCR; in TCRdb, only in-frame clones are kept and a portion is missing. This repertoire shows 75,000 to 100,000 clones, roughly four fifths found once; its top ten account for less than 6%. Germline V gives CDR1 SGHAT, CDR2 FQNNGV. Trimming took 5 bases from V and 1 from J, leaving 14 bases between them. CDR3 length: 15 residues. The rearrangement uses TRBV11-2 and TRBJ1-1; D is unclear. The TCR sequence derives from an adult with an advanced solid tumor such as melanoma, head and neck, liver or kidney cancer. Sequencing used CD4+ or CD8+ T cells sorted from blood, obtained in a trial of the OX40 agonist ivuxolimab. CDR3 bases: TGTGCCAGCAGCCCCTCGGGCCAGACGAACACTGAAGCTTTCTTT. Its translation: CASSPSGQTNTEAFF. Full variable domain (rest looked up from reference TRBV11-2 and TRBJ1-1): EAGVAQSPRYKIIEKRQSVAFWCNPISGHATLYWYQQILGQGPKLLIQFQNNGVVDDSQLPKDRFSAERLKGVDSTLKIQPAKLEDSAVYLCASSPSGQTNTEAFFGQGTRLTVV.